The 15 T cell receptor beta chains listed next were all sequenced from one sample in a study of yellow fever vaccine responses in identical twins. TCRdb re-derived calls from the RT-PCR reads in MiXCR, one entry per CDR3 protein. The sample holds roughly 36,000 distinct CDR3 sequences, 60% seen once. The sample was T cells from blood (PBMCs), unsorted or a sorted subset (not recorded which), taken before or after yellow fever vaccination (not recorded which). The receptors come from a woman between 18 and 29 years old who received the yellow fever vaccine.

The sample holds a few counts of this clonotype. The V and J genes are TRBV2 and TRBJ1-1; D perhaps matches TRBD1 (6 bases). V lost 9 bases to trimming and J lost 10 bases, with 18 bases between them. This CDR3 is 12 amino acids long. CDR1 is SNHLY, CDR2 FYNNEI, per germline. The CDR3 region is CARQEQGVGAFF. The CDR3 DNA sequence: TGTGCCAGACAAGAACAGGGTGTGGGAGCTTTCTTT.

This chain joins TRBV29-1 and TRBJ2-3, with D unclear. The V gene lost 6 bases and the J gene lost 5 bases, with 12 bases spanning the gap. The V gene's germline CDR1 is SQVTM and CDR2 ANQGSEA. This CDR3 contains 12 residues. As DNA, the CDR3 is TGCAGCGTCGACCCCATGAAAGATACGCAGTATTTT. This translates into CSVDPMKDTQYF.

The V call is TRBV2, the J call TRBJ2-7; 8 positions agree with TRBD1. The CDR3 covers 13 residues. CDR1 and CDR2 from the germline V gene are SNHLY and FYNNEI. With V trimmed by 5 bases and J by 3 bases, 3 bases remained unmatched. This CDR3 reads CASSSGQGYEQYF. The CDR3 DNA reads as TGTGCCAGCAGTTCCGGACAGGGCTACGAGCAGTACTTC.

The V gene is TRBV24-1, the J gene TRBJ2-2, with D tentatively TRBD2 (6 bases). V lost 9 bases and J 7 bases, leaving 14 bases between the germline ends. Per the germline V gene, CDR1 is KGHDR and CDR2 is SFDVKD. The CDR3 loop spans 13 amino acids. This CDR3 reads CATARELGGELFF. The CDR3 bases are TGTGCCACCGCCCGGGAGCTGGGCGGGGAGCTGTTTTTT.

The V call is TRBV28, the J call TRBJ2-3; 14 bases match TRBD2. The CDR3 runs 15 residues. Trimming removed 5 bases from V and 7 bases from J; junction bases left unmatched: 5. Germline values: CDR1 MDHEN, CDR2 SYDVKM. DNA for the CDR3: TGTGCCAGCAGTCCCGGACTAGCGGGGGGATATACGCAGTATTTT. Protein product: CASSPGLAGGYTQYF.

This clonotype was counted between two and nine times. V usage is TRBV2 and J usage is TRBJ2-3; D perhaps matches TRBD2 (6 bases). Germline CDR1 reads SNHLY; CDR2 reads FYNNEI. The CDR3 has 13 amino acids. The V end lost 7 bases, the J end lost 2 bases, and 10 bases lay between the germline ends. CDR3 protein: CASNRENTDTQYF. DNA of the CDR3: TGTGCCAGCAACCGGGAGAACACAGATACGCAGTATTTT.

Here the CDR3 reads CASSYMRGRVGELFF. Written as DNA, the CDR3 is TGTGCCAGCAGTTACATGCGGGGACGGGTAGGGGAGCTGTTTTTT. The V call is TRBV6-2 or TRBV6-3, the J call TRBJ2-2; a possible D gene is TRBD2 (6 bases). Germline values: CDR1 MNHEY, CDR2 SVGEGT. Trimming took 2 bases from V and 8 from J, leaving 15 bases between them. The length of the CDR3 is 15 residues.

CDR3 sequence (DNA): TGCGCCAGCAGCTTGGGACGGGGCACAGATACGCAGTATTTT. This sequence encodes CASSLGRGTDTQYF. The chain couples TRBV5-1 to TRBJ2-3; D gene unclear. V was pared by 0 bases and J by 1 base, with 6 bases between. CDR1 SGHRS and CDR2 YFSETQ come from the germline V gene. The CDR3 has 14 amino acids.

The chain joins TRBV6-1 to TRBJ1-4; 7 bases match TRBD1. Germline V gene sequence: CDR1 MNHNS, CDR2 SASEGT. CDR3 length equals 15 residues. V lost 5 bases, J lost 6 bases, and 9 bases stayed unmatched. The CDR3 nucleotides read TGTGCCAGCAGTCCGGACAGGCGGTGGGATGAAAAACTGTTTTTT. Its protein is CASSPDRRWDEKLFF.

V usage is TRBV6-1 and J usage is TRBJ1-1; a weak D match, TRBD1 (5 bases). V lost 6 bases to trimming and J lost 0 bases, with 14 bases between them. This CDR3 has 15 amino acids. Looked up from germline, CDR1 is MNHNS and CDR2 is SASEGT. CDR3 nucleotides: TGTGCCAGCAGATTAGGGGTAACGGTGAACACTGAAGCTTTCTTT. It translates to CASRLGVTVNTEAFF.

The J gene is TRBJ1-2, the V gene TRBV10-3; 12 bases line up with TRBD1. This CDR3 is built from 18 residues. After removal of 0 bases from V and 4 bases from J, the junction contained 9 bases not matched to a gene. CDR1 and CDR2 from the germline V gene are ENHRY and SYGVKD. CDR3 DNA: TGTGCCATCAGTGAGTCCAGGGGGACAGGGGGCGTCAGCTATGGCTACACCTTC. Residues: CAISESRGTGGVSYGYTF.

Only a few counts were recorded for this clonotype. The V call is TRBV10-3, the J call TRBJ1-1; D might be TRBD1 (5 bases). This CDR3 contains 14 residues. V was clipped by 3 bases and J by 1 base, with 9 bases between them. The germline gives CDR1 ENHRY, CDR2 SYGVKD. CDR3 DNA sequence: TGTGCCATCAGTGACGGGGCTAAGAACACTGAAGCTTTCTTT. It encodes CAISDGAKNTEAFF.

The V call is TRBV10-1, the J call TRBJ1-3; no firm D call. The CDR3 length is 16 residues. Germline V lookup: CDR1 WNHNN, CDR2 SYGVQD (reference sequence). Trimming removed 3 bases at V and 0 bases at J, with 12 bases between. CDR3 in DNA: TGCGCCAGCAGTGAATATCCCGACCGCTCTGGAAACACCATATATTTT. It yields the protein CASSEYPDRSGNTIYF.

V gene TRBV6-1 combines with J gene TRBJ2-7; weak D call: TRBD1 (5 bases). CDR3 length equals 12 residues. The ends were cut back, 5 bases at V and 11 bases at J, with 16 bases in the middle. CDR1 and CDR2 (germline): MNHNS, SASEGT. CDR3 sequence: CASSPPQGKEYF. CDR3 DNA: TGTGCCAGCAGTCCCCCGCAGGGTAAGGAGTACTTC.

This chain connects TRBV9 to TRBJ2-1; 8 bases are shared with TRBD2. V trimming: 4 bases; J trimming: 4 bases; junction bases outside the gene matches: 7. The CDR3 has 15 amino acids. Per germline, CDR1 SGDLS and CDR2 YYNGEE. The CDR3 reads CASSLGVAGYNEQFF. The DNA of the CDR3 is TGTGCCAGCAGCCTTGGGGTAGCGGGGTACAATGAGCAGTTCTTC.